Below, 27 T cell receptor beta chains from the same sample are listed, as sequenced in a study of neurological immune-mediated disorders. Specified time point: longitudinal time-point 1 (baseline). TCRdb passed the 5' RACE reads through MiXCR, listing each CDR3 protein once. Of tens of thousands of distinct CDR3 sequences in the sample, roughly 15% are singletons; the top ten hold 4.6%. The sequencing input was PBMCs. The receptors here all came from a female donor with HTLV-1-associated myelopathy (HAM/TSP).

The chain has TRBV7-9 and TRBJ2-2, with D possibly matching TRBD1 (5 bases). This CDR3 is built from 16 residues. Trimming left V 3 bases short and J 4 bases short, with 15 bases between. Germline assignment: CDR1 SEHNR and CDR2 FQNEAQ (reference sequence). CDR3 bases: TGTGCCAGCAGCTTTAAAGGGGCTCCGAGCACCGGGGAGCTGTTTTTT. It encodes CASSFKGAPSTGELFF.

This clonotype was picked up a small number of times. V usage is TRBV5-5 and J usage is TRBJ1-4, with TRBD1 matching 11 bases. The trim removed 4 bases at V and 5 bases at J, leaving 13 bases unmatched. The CDR3 spans 18 residues. Germline CDR1 SGHKS, CDR2 YYEKEE (reference sequence). The CDR3 nucleotides read TGTGCCAGCAGCCAGGACAGGGGGCAAATCGGCCTCAATGAAAAACTGTTTTTT. It yields the protein CASSQDRGQIGLNEKLFF.

This clonotype was counted ten times or more. The J gene is TRBJ2-3, the V gene TRBV5-1, with D possibly matching TRBD2 (5 bases). The V end lost 4 bases, the J end lost 4 bases, and 10 bases lay between the germline ends. This CDR3 spans 13 amino acids. Germline V gene sequence: CDR1 SGHRS, CDR2 YFSETQ. CDR3 sequence: CASSLDFSDTQYF. The CDR3 nucleotides read TGCGCCAGCAGCCTGGACTTCTCAGATACGCAGTATTTT.

This clonotype showed up many times. J is TRBJ2-1 and V is TRBV5-1; no definite D call. The V end lost 0 bases, the J end lost 8 bases, and 9 bases lay between the germline ends. CDR1 and CDR2 (germline): SGHRS, YFSETQ. The CDR3 contains 13 residues. Here the CDR3 reads CASSLEGVDEQFF. The CDR3 coding sequence is TGCGCCAGCAGCTTGGAAGGTGTGGATGAGCAGTTCTTC.

This clonotype was detected ten times or more. This chain uses TRBV20-1 with TRBJ2-3; 9 bases match TRBD2. Germline lookup yields CDR1 DFQATT and CDR2 SNEGSKA (reference sequence). Trimming took 0 bases from V and 2 from J; bases not matched to a gene: 3. CDR3 size: 15 residues. The CDR3 sequence is CSARDPSGATDTQYF. The CDR3 DNA follows: TGCAGTGCTAGAGATCCTAGCGGGGCCACAGATACGCAGTATTTT.

This clonotype has at least ten counts. This sequence joins TRBV4-2 and TRBJ2-1; a weak D match, TRBD2 (7 bases). The V gene's germline CDR1 is LGHNA and CDR2 YNFKEQ. The germline V and J ends were trimmed by 8 bases and 3 bases, with 14 bases remaining between them. The CDR3 has 14 residues. CDR3 residues: CASGGGGDYNEQFF. CDR3 DNA sequence: TGTGCCAGCGGGGGGGGCGGTGACTACAATGAGCAGTTCTTC.

This clonotype showed up just once. The chain has TRBV7-2 and TRBJ2-5, with TRBD1 matching 7 bases. This CDR3 region has 13 residues. The germline V gene encodes CDR1 SGHTA and CDR2 FQGNSA. V was clipped by 5 bases and J by 3 bases; unmatched bases: 3. CDR3 sequence reads: CASSMTGKETQYF. CDR3 coding DNA: TGTGCCAGCAGCATGACAGGGAAAGAGACCCAGTACTTC.

This clonotype ranks as medium-sized. The chain couples TRBV7-2 to TRBJ2-3; D is undetermined. Trimming stripped 5 bases from V and 2 bases from J, with 8 bases between. The CDR3 runs to 13 residues. The germline CDR1 and CDR2 sequences are SGHTA and FQGNSA. In nucleotides, the CDR3 is TGTGCCAGCAGCCTCGAGAACACAGATACGCAGTATTTT. Translating gives CASSLENTDTQYF. The full variable domain, in which reference TRBV7-2 and TRBJ2-3 provide the parts outside the CDR3, is GAGVSQSPSNKVTEKGKDVELRCDPISGHTALYWYRQSLGQGLEFLIYFQGNSAPDKSGLPSDRFSAERTGGSVSTLTIQRTQQEDSAVYLCASSLENTDTQYFGPGTRLTVL.

This clonotype was counted at least ten times. As DNA, the CDR3 is TGCAGTGCCAGACAGGACATGAACACTGAAGCTTTCTTT. Encoded protein: CSARQDMNTEAFF. The V gene is TRBV20-1, the J gene TRBJ1-1, with D possibly being TRBD1 (6 bases). Germline V CDR1 and CDR2: DFQATT, SNEGSKA (reference sequence). This CDR3 has 13 amino acids. Between the trimmed V and J ends, which lost 6 bases and 0 bases, there was a span of 11 bases.

This clonotype was found many times. The chain uses TRBV28 and TRBJ1-6; 7 bases line up with TRBD1. The length of the CDR3 is 15 residues. Germline CDR1 MDHEN, CDR2 SYDVKM. V lost 3 bases to trimming and J lost 11 bases; unmatched junction nucleotides: 10. CDR3 sequence reads: CASSFIDRVKAPLHF. In nucleotides, the CDR3 is TGTGCCAGCAGTTTTATTGACAGGGTCAAGGCACCCCTCCACTTT.

This clonotype has at least ten counts. The chain carries TRBV5-5 and TRBJ1-1, with D perhaps matching TRBD1 (5 bases). Germline V gene sequence: CDR1 SGHKS, CDR2 YYEKEE (reference sequence). This CDR3 spans 12 amino acids. Trimming pared 1 base from V and 11 bases from J, leaving 12 bases between. CDR3 DNA sequence: TGTGCCAGCAGCTTGATTCCAGGGCCGGCTTTCTTT. This sequence encodes CASSLIPGPAFF.

This clonotype was seen many times. The chain uses TRBV5-1 and TRBJ2-2, with 8 positions matching TRBD2. This CDR3 is 16 amino acids long. The J segment lost 4 bases and the V segment lost 2 bases, leaving 7 bases of the junction unmatched. Per germline, CDR1 SGHRS and CDR2 YFSETQ. In nucleotides, the CDR3 is TGCGCCAGCAGCTTCGCGAGCGGGGGATTCACCGGGGAGCTGTTTTTT. It encodes CASSFASGGFTGELFF.

The V gene is TRBV14, the J gene TRBJ1-1, with a possible D match to TRBD1 (5 bases). V was cut by 1 base and J by 5 bases, with 14 bases left in between. CDR3 length: 15 residues. Germline-derived CDR1 and CDR2 are SGHDN and FVKESK. CDR3 in amino acids: CASSQAGTMRTEAFF. CDR3 coding DNA: TGTGCCAGCAGCCAAGCAGGGACCATGAGGACTGAAGCTTTCTTT.

This clonotype came up many times. The V call is TRBV5-1, the J call TRBJ1-1; 8 bases are shared with TRBD1. Trimming took 0 bases from V and 12 from J; bases not matched to a gene: 7. The length of the CDR3 is 13 residues. Germline CDR1 and CDR2: SGHRS and YFSETQ. DNA of the CDR3: TGCGCCAGCAGCTTGGGGACAGGGTCCTCTCCTTTCTTT. Protein product: CASSLGTGSSPFF.

In its sample, this clonotype was seen many times. V usage is TRBV5-1 and J usage is TRBJ2-7; the D gene is possibly TRBD2 (5 bases). Looked up from germline, CDR1 is SGHRS and CDR2 is YFSETQ. This CDR3 is 16 amino acids long. Between the trimmed V and J ends, which lost 0 bases and 3 bases, there was a span of 16 bases. As DNA, the CDR3 is TGCGCCAGCAGCTTGGGAATTGGCCCTCGGGGCTACGAGCAGTACTTC. Translating it yields CASSLGIGPRGYEQYF.

This clonotype was observed at least ten times. The genes are TRBV5-4 and TRBJ2-5; 9 bases are shared with TRBD1. The CDR3 covers 12 residues. V was pared by 7 bases and J by 4 bases, with 2 bases of the junction left unmatched. Germline CDR1 SGHNT, CDR2 YYREEE (reference sequence). CDR3 residues: CASGGQGETQYF. CDR3 nucleotide sequence: TGTGCCAGCGGGGGACAGGGAGAGACCCAGTACTTC.

In this sample, this clonotype turned up many times. J is TRBJ2-1 and V is TRBV12-3 or TRBV12-4; TRBD2 might be the D (6 bases). The CDR3 is made up of 14 amino acids. Trimming pared 6 bases from V and 8 bases from J, leaving 17 bases between. The CDR3 sequence is CASSPQGAGHEQFF. The CDR3 nucleotides read TGTGCCAGCAGCCCCCAAGGCGCGGGACATGAGCAGTTCTTC.

This clonotype was recorded a few times. This chain connects TRBV5-1 to TRBJ2-2, with 8 bases lining up with TRBD1. This CDR3 has 14 residues. From germline, CDR1 is SGHRS and CDR2 YFSETQ. With 4 bases clipped from V and 8 bases from J, the junction kept 7 bases outside the gene matches. The CDR3 region is CASSPGQGGGELFF. CDR3 nucleotides: TGCGCCAGCAGCCCCGGACAGGGCGGAGGGGAGCTGTTTTTT.

Many counts were recorded for this clonotype. V is TRBV20-1 and J is TRBJ2-2; a weak D match, TRBD1 (5 bases). Trimming removed 5 bases from V and 5 bases from J, with 15 bases in between. This CDR3 has 14 residues. The germline V gene has CDR1 DFQATT and CDR2 SNEGSKA (reference sequence). The chain's CDR3 is CSAPYQGVTGELFF. DNA of the CDR3: TGCAGTGCTCCTTACCAGGGTGTAACCGGGGAGCTGTTTTTT.

This clonotype was detected many times. The chain uses TRBV5-1 and TRBJ1-1; D is unresolved. Germline V gene data show CDR1 as SGHRS and CDR2 as YFSETQ. This CDR3 spans 16 amino acids. Deletions cut 4 bases from V and 5 bases from J, with 21 bases between. CDR3 in amino acids: CASSSIKEAPGTEAFF. For the CDR3, the DNA is TGCGCCAGCAGCAGTATTAAGGAAGCCCCTGGGACTGAAGCTTTCTTT.

There are many counts of this clonotype. The chain links TRBV20-1 to TRBJ2-3; D not certain. This CDR3 comprises 13 residues. V lost 5 bases, J lost 2 bases, and 11 bases lay in between. The germline gives CDR1 DFQATT, CDR2 SNEGSKA (reference sequence). The CDR3 here is CSAGVANTDTQYF. CDR3 DNA sequence: TGCAGTGCTGGGGTAGCCAACACAGATACGCAGTATTTT.

This clonotype was detected many times. V and J are TRBV12-3 or TRBV12-4 and TRBJ2-7; the D is unclear. Trimming took 5 bases from V and 4 from J, leaving 12 bases between them. The CDR3 sequence is 13 residues long. CDR3 loop: CASSPPGVYEQYF. In nucleotides, the CDR3 is TGTGCCAGCAGTCCACCTGGCGTGTACGAGCAGTACTTC.

This clonotype was observed many times. This CDR3 is CASSARGGGSYEQYF. The CDR3 DNA reads as TGTGCCAGCAGCGCCAGGGGTGGTGGATCCTACGAGCAGTACTTC. The chain has TRBV7-9 and TRBJ2-7; D might be TRBD1 (6 bases). Germline lookup yields CDR1 SEHNR and CDR2 FQNEAQ (reference sequence). V lost 5 bases, J lost 1 base, and 15 bases lay in between. This CDR3 is built from 15 residues.

This clonotype was seen many times. The J gene is TRBJ1-1, the V gene TRBV10-3; D possibly corresponds to TRBD1 (5 bases). The CDR3 has 14 amino acids. Germline V CDR1 and CDR2: ENHRY, SYGVKD. Trimming removed 3 bases from V and 6 bases from J, with 14 bases in between. The CDR3 sequence: CAISESGTGPEAFF. Here the CDR3 DNA reads TGTGCCATCAGTGAATCGGGGACGGGCCCTGAAGCTTTCTTT.

This clonotype was seen many times. The chain combines TRBV9 with TRBJ1-1; possible D gene TRBD1, 6 bases. V shed 4 bases and J shed 6 bases, with 19 bases lying between them. CDR1 SGDLS and CDR2 YYNGEE come from the germline V gene. This CDR3 has 15 amino acids. The DNA for the CDR3 is TGTGCCAGCAGCCCACAGGGTGGCGCGTACCCTGAAGCTTTCTTT. It encodes CASSPQGGAYPEAFF.

At least ten counts were recorded for this clonotype. CDR3 loop: CASSLGRQGSQPQHF. CDR3 coding DNA: TGTGCCAGCAGTTTAGGTCGGCAGGGGTCTCAGCCCCAGCATTTT. The rearrangement links TRBV28 to TRBJ1-5; perhaps TRBD1 as D (6 bases). Germline V gene data show CDR1 as MDHEN and CDR2 as SYDVKM. The V gene lost 2 bases and the J gene lost 6 bases, with 14 bases spanning the gap. This CDR3 has 15 residues.

Note on this clonotype: One end of the junction is discordant with germline, which a read error may explain. J is TRBJ2-7 and V is TRBV20-1; 10 nucleotides align to TRBD2. The CDR3 totals 15 residues. The germline CDR1 and CDR2 sequences are DFQATT and SNEGSKA (reference sequence). CDR3 sequence: CRARPGLASSYEQYF. In nucleotides, the CDR3 is TGCAGGGCTAGGCCGGGACTAGCGAGCTCCTACGAGCAGTACTTC.